This T cell receptor (beta chain) was observed in a study of CD8 T cells in ankylosing spondylitis. To note about this clonotype: The antigen is not known.

Overall study findings and caveats: Reactive arthritis synovial fluid and blood were previously reported to contain some motif variants. Clones linked with disease were CD8+ and fairly uncommon in the peripheral blood. Made up of 7 to 9 highly homologous variants, a TCR beta motif appeared characteristic of ankylosing spondylitis blood. The clones that were linked to disease were reported to be significantly enriched in matched synovial fluid samples from ankylosing spondylitis patients.

J was trimmed by 0 bases and V by 0 bases; bases with no gene match: 8. The CDR3 extends over 17 amino acids. CDR1 and CDR2 from the germline V gene are DFQATT and SNEGSKA (reference sequence). Researchers built TCR beta libraries using quantitative 5'-RACE with molecular barcodes. One entry per CDR3 protein, called by TCRdb with MiXCR from the 5' RACE reads. The sample records under 550,000 distinct CDR3 sequences, around 26% being singletons. The specimen sequenced was blood, either unsorted or a sorted T cell fraction (not recorded which). The chain joins TRBV20-1 to TRBJ2-3; 8 nucleotides match TRBD1. The TCR sequence derives from a male donor with ankylosing spondylitis. DNA of the CDR3: TGCAGTGCTAGAGACCCGACAGGGGATATTAGCACAGATACGCAGTATTTT. This encodes CSARDPTGDISTDTQYF.